This T cell receptor (beta chain) was observed in a study of response to subunit inactivated influenza vaccine. V lost 4 bases and J lost 6; bases outside the gene matches: 11. This CDR3 spans 16 amino acids. From germline, CDR1 is SGHRS and CDR2 YFSETQ. TCRdb itself ran the RT-PCR reads through MiXCR, one entry per CDR3 protein. This sample yields approximately 500,000 distinct CDR3 sequences, of which less than 15% are seen a single time; 8.5% to 14% belongs to the top ten. The genes are TRBV5-1 and TRBJ2-2; 8 bases map to TRBD2. This clonotype was obtained from a man aged 45-65 years who received an inactivated influenza vaccine. The sequences come from PBMCs from blood, collected roughly 12 days after vaccination. CDR3 coding DNA: TGCGCCAGCAGCCCCCCAGGACTAGCTGGATCCGGGGAGCTGTTTTTT. This gives the protein CASSPPGLAGSGELFF. The full variable domain, its missing parts supplied by reference TRBV5-1 and TRBJ2-2, is KAGVTQTPRYLIKTRGQQVTLSCSPISGHRSVSWYQQTPGQGLQFLFEYFSETQRNKGNFPGRFSGRQFSNSRSEMNVSTLELGDSALYLCASSPPGLAGSGELFFGEGSRLTVL.